This is a list of T cell receptor beta chains from one sample in a study of sequential checkpoint blockade in melanoma. Clones were sequenced by immunoSEQ multiplex PCR, and TCRdb holds only the in-frame ones, with some missing. The data contain 6,500 or so clones, about 24% of them singletons. The source was tumor tissue (inferred from file names), collected from a patient given nivolumab and ipilimumab in sequence. The receptors come from a human donor with melanoma. The CDR3 runs from the conserved cysteine through the conserved F or W. D genes are given only for firm matches. Rows give clone size only sometimes, using once, few, many, or a class for an expanded clone.

cdr3_aa,cdr3_nt,d_call,v_call,cdr3_length,clone_size,j_call
CASRWSLSYEQYF,TGTGCCAGCAGATGGTCTCTATCCTACGAGCAGTACTTC,NA,TRBV28,13,NA,TRBJ2-7
CASSRTSGSSWYEQYF,TGTGCCAGCAGTCGGACTAGCGGGAGTAGTTGGTACGAGCAGTACTTC,TRBD2,TRBV6-8,16,few,TRBJ2-7
CASSLPSGREGPETQYF,TGTGCCAGCAGCCTCCCTTCGGGTCGGGAGGGCCCCGAGACCCAGTACTTC,TRBD2,TRBV11-3,17,NA,TRBJ2-5
CASSPVQGSTDTQYF,TGTGCCAGCAGCCCCGTCCAGGGTAGCACAGATACGCAGTATTTT,NA,TRBV11-3,15,many,TRBJ2-3
CASSGAEGANTEAFF,TGTGCCAGCAGCGGCGCTGAGGGTGCGAACACTGAAGCTTTCTTT,NA,TRBV11-3,15,many,TRBJ1-1
CASSPYGSANTGELFF,TGTGCCAGCTCACCGTACGGCAGCGCGAACACCGGGGAGCTGTTTTTT,NA,TRBV18,16,NA,TRBJ2-2
CASSLQQGAEQYF,TGTGCCAGCAGTTTACAGCAGGGCGCCGAGCAGTACTTC,NA,TRBV28,13,large,TRBJ2-7
CASSQEAPGTGDEKLFF,TGCGCCAGCAGCCAAGAGGCCCCCGGGACAGGAGACGAAAAACTGTTTTTT,TRBD1,TRBV23-1,17,NA,TRBJ1-4
CASSPLESGELFF,TGTGCCAGCTCACCACTGGAGTCCGGGGAGCTGTTTTTT,NA,TRBV18,13,few,TRBJ2-2
CASSTRQGNQPQHF,TGTGCCAGCAGTACCCGACAGGGCAATCAGCCCCAGCATTTT,NA,TRBV6-8,14,NA,TRBJ1-5
CAIRFDRAGSGNTIYF,TGTGCCATCAGGTTCGACAGGGCGGGTTCGGGAAACACCATATATTTT,TRBD1,TRBV6-8,16,few,TRBJ1-3